The clone carrying this T cell receptor beta chain occurred many times. Its specificity is unknown. CDR1 and CDR2 from the germline V gene are MDHEN and SYDVKM. With 6 bases removed from V and 7 bases from J, the gap between germline ends came to 19 bases. This CDR3 has 15 residues. Isolation of PBMCs was performed on about 9.9 ml fresh peripheral blood. Amplification yielded TCR beta CDR3 regions, with RNA transcripts as the source. The study used the HTBI primer set for a first-round RT-PCR of the TCR CDR3. TCRdb fed the multiplex PCR reads into MiXCR, producing one record per CDR3 protein. The repertoire holds some 300,000 distinct CDR3 sequences, with approximately 15% as singletons. This sample is drawn from a study of T cells in Graves' hyperthyroidism and ophthalmopathy. General study results and limits: A model built on 13 V-J features separated ophthalmopathy from stable hyperthyroidism.

The origin of this receptor is a woman between 35 and 50 years old with Graves' hyperthyroidism. The rearrangement uses TRBV28 and TRBJ2-1; D possibly uses TRBD1 or TRBD2 (5 bases each). Sequencing was carried out using blood. This CDR3 is CASSQRGVLGNEQFF. CDR3 bases: TGTGCCAGCAGCCAAAGAGGGGTCCTGGGGAATGAGCAGTTCTTC.